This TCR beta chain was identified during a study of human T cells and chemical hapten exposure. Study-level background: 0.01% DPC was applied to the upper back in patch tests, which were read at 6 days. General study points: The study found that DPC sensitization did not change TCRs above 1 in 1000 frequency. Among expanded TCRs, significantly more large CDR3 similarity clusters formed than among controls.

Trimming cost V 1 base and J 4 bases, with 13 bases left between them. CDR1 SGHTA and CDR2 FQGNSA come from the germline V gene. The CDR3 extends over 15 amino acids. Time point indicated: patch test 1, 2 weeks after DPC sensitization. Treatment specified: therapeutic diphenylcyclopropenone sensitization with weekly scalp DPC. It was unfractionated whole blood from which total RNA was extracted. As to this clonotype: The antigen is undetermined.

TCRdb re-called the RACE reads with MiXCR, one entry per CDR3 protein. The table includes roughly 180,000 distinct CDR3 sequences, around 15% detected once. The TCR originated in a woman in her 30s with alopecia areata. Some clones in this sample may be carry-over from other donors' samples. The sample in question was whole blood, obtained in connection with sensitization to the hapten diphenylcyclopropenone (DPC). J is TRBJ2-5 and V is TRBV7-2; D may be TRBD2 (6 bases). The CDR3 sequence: CASSLDRPAGETQYF. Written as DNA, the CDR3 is TGTGCCAGCAGCTTAGATCGCCCAGCGGGAGAGACCCAGTACTTC. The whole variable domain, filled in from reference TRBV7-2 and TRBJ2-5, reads GAGVSQSPSNKVTEKGKDVELRCDPISGHTALYWYRQSLGQGLEFLIYFQGNSAPDKSGLPSDRFSAERTGGSVSTLTIQRTQQEDSAVYLCASSLDRPAGETQYFGPGTRLLVL.